The TCR beta chain described here comes from a study of shared clonotypes between healthy human individuals. Overall study results and limits: Estimated clonotype richness was generally higher in naive than memory subsets. A reduction in generation probabilities was seen for non-shared clonotypes relative to those shared by all four donors.

Using immunoSEQ multiplex PCR, the repertoire was profiled, and TCRdb retains in-frame clones only, with some absent. The sample contains some 800,000 clones, about 91% of which appear only once. On this clone: The antigen is undetermined. No conserved phenylalanine or tryptophan is present at the end of the CDR3, so a read error is the likely explanation. The DNA is left out, because the CDR3 cannot be placed on it with certainty; the CDR3 is given as TCRdb lists it.

Naivety among CD8 cells was defined by CD45RO negativity and positive CCR7 selection, thereby excluding terminally differentiated effector memory CD45RA+ cells. The TCR originated in a man aged 25 to 40 in good health. Input material: naive CD8+ T cells sorted from blood.

This CDR3 reads CASSLVREV. The chain combines TRBV7-9 with TRBJ2-3; TRBD2 is taken as the D call from the table, unchecked against the DNA. Germline lookup yields CDR1 SEHNR and CDR2 FQNEAQ (reference sequence). From its first to its last residue, the CDR3 has 9 amino acids.